The next 20 T cell receptor beta chains were all read from a single sample in a study of shared clonotypes between healthy human individuals. Libraries were prepared by immunoSEQ multiplex PCR; TCRdb keeps only in-frame clonotypes and omits some of them. The sample yields around 690,000 clones, roughly 87% seen once. The sequenced material came from memory CD8+ T cells from PBMCs. As to subset: CD45RO+ cells pooled with CCR7-negative TemRA cells. Source of these receptors: a man aged 18-30 years in good health. Some clones in this sample may be carry-over from other donors' samples.

The chain has TRBV4-1 and TRBJ2-7; 12 bases are shared with TRBD2. With V trimmed by 4 bases and J by 3 bases, 7 bases remained unmatched. Germline V gene lookup returns CDR1 MGHRA and CDR2 YSYEKL. This CDR3 spans 16 amino acids. CDR3 DNA sequence: TGCGCCAGCAGCCCCCTGACTAGCGGGAGATTCTACGAGCAGTACTTC. It translates to CASSPLTSGRFYEQYF.

The V gene is TRBV6-5, the J gene TRBJ2-7; TRBD1 aligns across 9 bases. This CDR3 contains 14 residues. With 3 bases clipped from V and 6 bases from J, the junction kept 6 bases outside the gene matches. The V gene's germline CDR1 is MNHEY and CDR2 SVGAGI. CDR3 in amino acids: CASSYGQGFAEQYF. In DNA form, the CDR3 reads TGTGCCAGCAGTTATGGACAGGGGTTTGCCGAGCAGTACTTC.

The gene calls are TRBV5-4 and TRBJ2-7; TRBD2 matches 8 bases. The CDR3 is made up of 13 amino acids. V dropped 0 bases and J dropped 6; count of bases not matched to a gene: 2. Germline V gene sequence: CDR1 SGHNT, CDR2 YYREEE (reference sequence). The chain's CDR3 is CASSLGLAGEQYF. DNA of the CDR3: TGTGCCAGCAGCTTGGGGCTAGCGGGCGAGCAGTACTTC.

The gene calls are TRBV5-4 and TRBJ2-7; TRBD2 might be the D (5 bases). There are 15 residues in the CDR3. The V and J ends lost 0 bases and 3 bases respectively, with 13 bases between them. Looked up from germline, CDR1 is SGHNT and CDR2 is YYREEE (reference sequence). The CDR3 DNA follows: TGTGCCAGCAGCTTGGGAGCCGGCGGGTACTACGAGCAGTACTTC. It codes for CASSLGAGGYYEQYF.

The count of this clone is one. CDR3 sequence reads: CASNLGQGFTDTQYF. In DNA, the CDR3 is TGTGCCAGCAATCTGGGACAGGGCTTCACAGATACGCAGTATTTT. This chain links TRBV2 with TRBJ2-3; TRBD1 matches at 9 bases. The V gene end was trimmed by 7 bases and the J gene end by 2 bases; junction bases not matched to a gene: 7. The CDR3 runs 15 residues. Germline V gene sequence: CDR1 SNHLY, CDR2 FYNNEI.

CDR3 loop: CASSFTEQYF. CDR3 coding DNA: TGTGCCAGCAGTTTTACCGAGCAGTACTTC. The chain combines TRBV28 with TRBJ2-7, with D unclear. CDR3 length: 10 amino acids. Germline V gives CDR1 MDHEN, CDR2 SYDVKM. Trimming shortened V by 3 bases and J by 6 bases, and 3 bases separated the two germline ends. Drawing the rest from reference TRBV28 and TRBJ2-7, the complete variable domain is DVKVTQSSRYLVKRTGEKVFLECVQDMDHENMFWYRQDPGLGLRLIYFSYDVKMKEKGDIPEGYSVSREKKERFSLILESASTNQTSMYLCASSFTEQYFGPGTRLTVT.

This sequence joins TRBV7-6 and TRBJ1-4, with D perhaps matching TRBD1 (5 bases). The CDR3 loop spans 16 amino acids. V lost 5 bases to trimming and J lost 8 bases, with 21 bases between them. The germline gives CDR1 SGHVS, CDR2 FNYEAQ. This CDR3 reads CASSRLAGGAAEKLFF. The CDR3 DNA follows: TGTGCCAGCAGCCGCCTAGCGGGCGGGGCGGCAGAAAAACTGTTTTTT. Complete variable domain (other parts from reference TRBV7-6 and TRBJ1-4): GAGVSQSPRYKVTKRGQDVALRCDPISGHVSLYWYRQALGQGPEFLTYFNYEAQQDKSGLPNDRFSAERPEGSISTLTIQRTEQRDSAMYRCASSRLAGGAAEKLFFGSGTQLSVL.

The chain couples TRBV5-5 to TRBJ2-7; D remains ambiguous. With 0 bases removed from V and 6 bases from J, the gap between germline ends came to 7 bases. The CDR3 contains 12 residues. Germline V CDR1 and CDR2: SGHKS, YYEKEE (reference sequence). The CDR3 DNA reads TGTGCCAGCAGCTTGGTAGGGTTCGAGCAGTACTTC. Translated: CASSLVGFEQYF.

This clone was counted once. The V call is TRBV4-3, the J call TRBJ2-1; D might be TRBD2 (5 bases). V dropped 0 bases and J dropped 3 bases, with 15 bases sitting between them. Germline loops: CDR1 LGHNA, CDR2 YSLEER. The CDR3 length is 17 residues. DNA of the CDR3: TGCGCCAGCAGCCAAGATCTTAGGGAGACTCACTACAATGAGCAGTTCTTC. Its translation is CASSQDLRETHYNEQFF.

V and J are TRBV7-9 and TRBJ2-7; D remains ambiguous. V lost 5 bases to trimming and J lost 6 bases, with 11 bases between them. This CDR3 has 12 amino acids. The germline V gene encodes CDR1 SEHNR and CDR2 FQNEAQ (reference sequence). CDR3 residues: CASSPASLEQYF. CDR3 sequence (DNA): TGTGCCAGCAGCCCCGCTAGTCTCGAGCAGTACTTC.

The chain links TRBV28 to TRBJ2-1; 12 bases agree with TRBD2. The CDR3 consists of 21 residues. Unmatched junction bases numbered 21, after V lost 4 bases and J lost 5 bases. Germline CDR1 and CDR2: MDHEN and SYDVKM. CDR3 nucleotide sequence: TGTGCCAGCAGTTCGTACAGGGGACCGGGACTAGCGGGCTCAGGGCACAATGAGCAGTTCTTC. As protein: CASSSYRGPGLAGSGHNEQFF.

This chain uses TRBV4-1 with TRBJ1-4; no reliable D call. Per germline, CDR1 MGHRA and CDR2 YSYEKL. Trimming took 3 bases from V and 4 from J, leaving 15 bases between them. This CDR3 region has 16 residues. The CDR3 is CASSQARQAVNEKLFF. CDR3 nucleotides: TGCGCCAGCAGCCAGGCCAGGCAGGCGGTTAATGAAAAACTGTTTTTT.

The chain recombines TRBV28 with TRBJ1-1; D possibly corresponds to TRBD1 (5 bases). The length of the CDR3 is 17 residues. Germline V gives CDR1 MDHEN, CDR2 SYDVKM. V shed 2 bases and J shed 0 bases, with 16 bases lying between them. Written as DNA, the CDR3 is TGTGCCAGCAGTTTAATCTCGGAGGGGCGGCTGAACACTGAAGCTTTCTTT. Translated, it gives CASSLISEGRLNTEAFF.

The chain has TRBV19 and TRBJ1-5; D remains ambiguous. The ends were cut back, 6 bases at V and 7 bases at J, with 13 bases in the middle. CDR3 length equals 13 residues. Germline loops: CDR1 LNHDA, CDR2 SQIVND (reference sequence). The CDR3 nucleotides are TGTGCCAGTAGACCCAACGTGTGGCAGCCCCAGCATTTT. Amino acid sequence: CASRPNVWQPQHF.

The sample holds a few counts of this clone. This chain links TRBV19 with TRBJ2-2; D is perhaps TRBD2 (7 bases). The germline CDR1 and CDR2 sequences are LNHDA and SQIVND (reference sequence). The CDR3 covers 15 residues. The V gene lost 6 bases and the J gene lost 0 bases, with 11 bases spanning the gap. CDR3 in amino acids: CASSVGGANTGELFF. As DNA, the CDR3 is TGTGCCAGTAGCGTAGGGGGGGCGAACACCGGGGAGCTGTTTTTT.

In the case of this clone: An end of the junction does not agree with germline; a read error may underlie this. The V and J genes are TRBV6-1 and TRBJ1-1, with 8 bases aligning to TRBD1. This CDR3 contains 14 residues. In germline, CDR1 is MNHNS, CDR2 SASEGT. This CDR3 is CVSREDRGNTEAFF. The CDR3 DNA reads TGTGTCAGCAGGGAAGACAGGGGGAACACTGAAGCTTTCTTT.

This chain joins TRBV6-5 and TRBJ2-3, with 9 bases matching TRBD2. V shed 0 bases and J 5 bases; nucleotides not matched to a gene: 6. The CDR3 is 16 residues long. Germline V gene sequence: CDR1 MNHEY, CDR2 SVGAGI. This CDR3 is CASSYSGGRAGDTQYF. The CDR3 nucleotides read TGTGCCAGCAGTTACTCCGGCGGGAGGGCCGGAGATACGCAGTATTTT.

The chain carries TRBV29-1 and TRBJ2-6; D call uncertain. CDR3 size: 15 residues. The V end lost 0 bases, the J end lost 0 bases, and 6 bases lay between the germline ends. CDR1 is SQVTM and CDR2 is ANQGSEA in the germline V gene. CDR3 in amino acids: CSVEDIVSGANVLTF. CDR3 in DNA: TGCAGCGTTGAAGATATAGTCTCTGGGGCCAACGTCCTGACTTTC.

The chain uses TRBV6-5 and TRBJ1-4; D ambiguous. Germline V gives CDR1 MNHEY, CDR2 SVGAGI. The CDR3 is 14 residues long. V was cut by 4 bases and J by 5 bases, with 11 bases left in between. CDR3 in DNA: TGTGCCAGCAGTTTTCGAGGGCGCAATGAAAAACTGTTTTTT. Amino acids: CASSFRGRNEKLFF.

The V and J genes are TRBV7-9 and TRBJ1-1; the match to TRBD1 covers 9 bases. Trimming took 5 bases from V and 3 from J; bases not matched to a gene: 7. The CDR3 runs 15 residues. From germline, CDR1 is SEHNR and CDR2 FQNEAQ (reference sequence). The CDR3 loop is CASSGTGGPDTEAFF. The CDR3 nucleotides are TGTGCCAGCAGCGGAACAGGGGGCCCGGACACTGAAGCTTTCTTT.